This is a list of T cell receptor beta chains from one sample in a study of CD8+ T cells in alopecia areata. Sequencing was performed with immunoSEQ multiplex PCR; in TCRdb, only in-frame clones are kept and a portion is missing. The sample has approximately 91,000 clones, under 45% seen once. The sample taken for sequencing was CD4+ T cells sorted from blood. The receptors here all came from a human donor with alopecia areata. The CDR3 runs from the conserved cysteine through the conserved F or W. Each record gives: clone size, J gene, V gene, D gene, CDR3 protein, CDR3 DNA. D genes are given only for firm matches. Expanded clones get a size class; other rows say once, few or many, or leave the size out.

>.|TRBJ2-3|TRBV2|TRBD1
CASGQGRTDTQYF
TGTGCCAGCGGACAGGGCCGGACAGATACGCAGTATTTT
>.|TRBJ2-2|TRBV30|.
CAWGGGANTGELFF
TGTGCCTGGGGCGGAGGGGCAAACACCGGGGAGCTGTTTTTT
>.|TRBJ2-1|TRBV29-1|.
CSVVGGGSSYNEQFF
TGCAGCGTTGTGGGGGGCGGGAGCTCCTACAATGAGCAGTTCTTC
>few|TRBJ2-1|TRBV7-2|.
CASSSLANEQFF
TGTGCCAGCAGCTCGCTAGCTAATGAGCAGTTCTTC
>.|TRBJ2-4|TRBV4-2|TRBD1
CASSQERQGPKNIQYF
TGTGCCAGCAGCCAAGAGCGACAGGGACCCAAAAACATTCAGTACTTC
>.|TRBJ2-1|TRBV7-2|TRBD1
CASSFQDRGRMWNEQFF
TGTGCCAGCAGCTTCCAGGACAGGGGGCGCATGTGGAATGAGCAGTTCTTC
>.|TRBJ2-5|TRBV7-9|.
CASSWTLGGAQETQYF
TGTGCCAGCAGCTGGACCTTAGGGGGAGCCCAAGAGACCCAGTACTTC
>.|TRBJ1-4|TRBV30|TRBD1
CAWSGTGDEKLFF
TGTGCCTGGAGTGGGACAGGGGATGAAAAACTGTTTTTT
>few|TRBJ2-1|TRBV29-1|.
CSVAKGVGVRNEQFF
TGCAGCGTTGCTAAGGGTGTAGGAGTACGTAATGAGCAGTTCTTC
>.|TRBJ2-2|TRBV29-1|.
CSVEVSRNTGELFF
TGCAGCGTTGAAGTTTCACGGAACACCGGGGAGCTGTTTTTT
>.|TRBJ2-6|TRBV18|.
CASSQSQSSGANVLTF
TGTGCCAGCTCACAATCACAGAGCTCTGGGGCCAACGTCCTGACTTTC
>.|TRBJ1-6|TRBV10-2|.
CASSRGDDSPLHF
TGCGCCAGCAGCCGAGGGGATGATTCACCCCTCCACTTT
>.|TRBJ2-7|TRBV29-1|TRBD1
CSVEDLGQGSYEQYF
TGCAGCGTTGAAGATCTGGGACAGGGGTCCTACGAGCAGTACTTC
>.|TRBJ2-1|TRBV28|.
CASGASISSYNEQFF
TGTGCCAGCGGGGCTTCGATTAGCTCCTACAATGAGCAGTTCTTC
>.|TRBJ1-1|TRBV20-1|.
CSAALVTEAFF
TGCAGTGCTGCCTTGGTGACTGAAGCTTTCTTT
>.|TRBJ2-7|TRBV2|.
CASSDSGDYEQYF
TGTGCCAGCAGTGATTCCGGGGACTACGAGCAGTACTTC
>.|TRBJ2-2|TRBV2|TRBD2
CASSILAGGTGELFF
TGTGCCAGCAGTATACTAGCGGGAGGGACCGGGGAGCTGTTTTTT
>few|TRBJ2-3|TRBV7-2|.
CASSLHGVGTDTQYF
TGTGCCAGCAGTCTTCACGGAGTCGGGACAGATACGCAGTATTTT
>.|TRBJ1-1|TRBV10-3|.
CAISESYREAEAFF
TGTGCCATCAGTGAGAGCTACCGGGAGGCTGAAGCTTTCTTT
>.|TRBJ2-1|TRBV29-1|TRBD1
CSVARTGGHEQFF
TGCAGCGTTGCCAGGACAGGCGGCCATGAGCAGTTCTTC
>.|TRBJ2-7|TRBV18|.
CASSLSKGPGYEQYF
TGTGCCAGCTCACTCTCTAAAGGGCCGGGCTACGAGCAGTACTTC
>.|TRBJ2-1|TRBV10-3|.
CAISESDIYNEQFF
TGTGCCATCAGTGAGTCTGACATATACAATGAGCAGTTCTTC
>.|TRBJ1-5|TRBV30|.
CAWSRDNQPQHF
TGTGCCTGGTCGAGGGACAATCAGCCCCAGCATTTT
>.|TRBJ2-5|TRBV25-1|.
CASSESFWETQYF
TGTGCCAGCAGTGAATCCTTTTGGGAGACCCAGTACTTC
>.|TRBJ1-4|TRBV6-6|.
CASSQGGEKLFF
TGTGCCAGCAGCCAGGGTGGGGAAAAACTGTTTTTT
>few|TRBJ2-5|TRBV6-1|.
CASSEIAREETQYF
TGTGCCAGCAGTGAAATCGCCAGGGAAGAGACCCAGTACTTC
>.|TRBJ2-3|TRBV23-1|.
CASSQPGDKNTDTQYF
TGCGCCAGCAGTCAACCTGGAGACAAGAACACAGATACGCAGTATTTT
>.|TRBJ2-6|TRBV29-1|.
CSVTHHSGANVLTF
TGCAGCGTGACCCACCACTCTGGGGCCAACGTCCTGACTTTC
>.|TRBJ2-1|TRBV11-3|.
CASSLDRGENNEQFF
TGTGCCAGCAGCTTAGATCGCGGGGAGAACAATGAGCAGTTCTTC
>few|TRBJ2-5|TRBV11-2|TRBD2
CASSSWEGRFWTQYF
TGTGCCAGCAGCTCGTGGGAGGGCCGATTTTGGACCCAGTACTTC
>many|TRBJ2-2|TRBV6-5|.
CASRATGGHTGELFF
TGTGCCAGCAGGGCGACAGGCGGTCACACCGGGGAGCTGTTTTTT
>once|TRBJ2-7|TRBV6-5|.
CASSTGRPVSEQYF
TGTGCCAGCAGTACGGGACGACCGGTGAGCGAGCAGTACTTC
>.|TRBJ1-4|TRBV29-1|.
CSVKSANEKLFF
TGCAGCGTTAAGTCGGCTAATGAAAAACTGTTTTTT
>few|TRBJ2-3|TRBV29-1|.
CSVEQGYTQYF
TGCAGCGTTGAACAGGGATATACGCAGTATTTT
>.|TRBJ2-7|TRBV29-1|TRBD2
CSVVVRGRSSGEQYF
TGCAGCGTTGTTGTGCGCGGGAGGAGCTCGGGCGAGCAGTACTTC
>few|TRBJ2-7|TRBV29-1|.
CSVEDFPAYEQYF
TGCAGCGTTGAAGATTTCCCAGCTTACGAGCAGTACTTC
>once|TRBJ2-7|TRBV28|.
CASSQGGGGYEQYF
TGTGCCAGCAGTCAAGGGGGTGGCGGGTACGAGCAGTACTTC
>.|TRBJ2-7|TRBV28|.
CASGLHSIIYEQYF
TGTGCCAGCGGCCTCCATTCCATTATCTACGAGCAGTACTTC
>few|TRBJ2-1|TRBV11-2|.
CASTGGLSSYNEQFF
TGTGCCAGCACCGGGGGCCTCAGCTCCTACAATGAGCAGTTCTTC
>few|TRBJ2-7|TRBV28|TRBD2
CASSSGGVVVEQYF
TGTGCCAGCAGCTCGGGAGGTGTAGTTGTGGAGCAGTACTTC
>few|TRBJ2-1|TRBV6-6|.
CASRDQGLSYNEQFF
TGTGCCAGCAGGGACCAGGGTCTGTCCTACAATGAGCAGTTCTTC
>.|TRBJ2-7|TRBV7-9|.
CASRAGSSSYEQYF
TGTGCCAGCAGAGCGGGCAGCAGCTCCTACGAGCAGTACTTC
>few|TRBJ1-2|TRBV9|TRBD1
CASSAGTGSFNYGYTF
TGTGCCAGCAGCGCCGGGACAGGGTCGTTTAACTATGGCTACACCTTC
>.|TRBJ2-5|TRBV30|.
CAWRLSKTQYF
TGTGCCTGGAGGTTATCGAAGACCCAGTACTTC